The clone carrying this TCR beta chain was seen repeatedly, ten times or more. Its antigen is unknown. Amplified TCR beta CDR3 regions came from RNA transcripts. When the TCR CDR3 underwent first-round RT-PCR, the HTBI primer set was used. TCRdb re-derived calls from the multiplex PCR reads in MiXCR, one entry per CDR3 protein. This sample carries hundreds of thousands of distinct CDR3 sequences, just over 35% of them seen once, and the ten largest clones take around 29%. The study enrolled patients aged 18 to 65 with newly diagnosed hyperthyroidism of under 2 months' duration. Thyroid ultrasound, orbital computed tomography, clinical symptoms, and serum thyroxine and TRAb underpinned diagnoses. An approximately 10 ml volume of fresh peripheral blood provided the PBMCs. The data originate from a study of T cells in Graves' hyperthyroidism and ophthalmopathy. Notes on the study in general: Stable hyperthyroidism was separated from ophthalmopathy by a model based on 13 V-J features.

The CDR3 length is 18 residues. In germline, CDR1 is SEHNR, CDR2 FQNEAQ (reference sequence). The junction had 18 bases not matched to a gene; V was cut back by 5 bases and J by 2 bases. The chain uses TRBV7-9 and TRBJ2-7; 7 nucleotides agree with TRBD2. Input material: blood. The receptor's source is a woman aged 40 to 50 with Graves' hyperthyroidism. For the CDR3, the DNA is TGTGCCAGCAGCCGCCTGGCGCAGGCGGGAGTCACAGCCTACGAGCAGTACTTC. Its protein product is CASSRLAQAGVTAYEQYF. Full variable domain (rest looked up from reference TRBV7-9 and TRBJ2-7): DTGVSQNPRHKITKRGQNVTFRCDPISEHNRLYWYRQTLGQGPEFLTYFQNEAQLEKSRLLSDRFSAERPKGSFSTLEIQRTEQGDSAMYLCASSRLAQAGVTAYEQYFGPGTRLTVT.